This T cell receptor beta chain was obtained from a study of T cells in women clearing cervical HPV infection. Study in general: Donors had HPV16-related CIN3 or worse; 2 had invasive cancer.

This clone is identified as medium-sized (0.01 to 0.1%) from frequency. Antigen specificity is unknown. The read finishes 3 residues shy of the CDR3 end, and the germline J gene is used to complete it. Findings and limits, study-wide: A classifier using richness and V gene abundances reached an AUC of roughly 0.83. Repertoire richness, not evenness, was significantly elevated in CIN3+ cases versus controls.

Libraries were prepared by immunoSEQ multiplex PCR; TCRdb keeps only in-frame clonotypes and omits some of them. The sample's table shows roughly 35,000 clones. This CDR3 spans 14 amino acids. Germline values: CDR1 MNHNS, CDR2 SASEGT. V was cut by 2 bases and J by 4 bases, with 6 bases left in between. Material: blood buffy coat. This sequence joins TRBV6-1 and TRBJ2-6; D is uncertain. This receptor was identified in a woman between 18 and 75 years old with a cervical HPV16 infection that either progressed to CIN3+ or cleared (not recorded which). CDR3 DNA, as far as it was read: TGTGCCAGCAGTGAACACTCGGGGGCCAACGTC. It translates to CASSEHSGANV. The whole CDR3 is CASSEHSGANVLTF.